The 13 T cell receptor beta chains in this list originate from one sample, sequenced in a study of shared clonotypes between healthy human individuals. The method was immunoSEQ multiplex PCR; TCRdb's version includes in-frame clones alone and lacks a portion of them. Of some 2,100,000 clones detected, approximately 96% appear once; the ten largest clones hold over 0.1%. Input material: naive CD4+ T cells sorted from blood. The subset denotes: CD45RA+ positively selected. The receptor set was obtained from a man between 18 and 35 years old in good health.

The table lists this clone with a count of one. The gene calls are TRBV7-8 and TRBJ1-1; D possibly corresponds to TRBD1 (5 bases). The germline V and J ends were trimmed by 4 bases and 4 bases, with 10 bases remaining between them. This CDR3 has 13 amino acids. Germline V lookup: CDR1 SGHVS, CDR2 FQNEAQ. CDR3 nucleotide sequence: TGTGCCAGCAGCTCCAACAGGTTCACTGAAGCTTTCTTT. It specifies CASSSNRFTEAFF. The whole variable domain, remainder taken from reference TRBV7-8 and TRBJ1-1, is GAGVSQSPRYKVAKRGQDVALRCDPISGHVSLFWYQQALGQGPEFLTYFQNEAQLDKSGLPSDRFFAERPEGSVSTLKIQRTQQEDSAVYLCASSSNRFTEAFFGQGTRLTVV.

The chain uses TRBV7-8 and TRBJ2-3, with D possibly matching TRBD1 (5 bases). CDR1 and CDR2 (germline): SGHVS, FQNEAQ. The CDR3 totals 15 residues. The V end was cut by 5 bases, the J end by 4 bases, with 16 bases between. The CDR3, as DNA: TGTGCCAGCAGCGTAGACAGACTTCTAGCAGATACGCAGTATTTT. Translating it yields CASSVDRLLADTQYF. Drawing the rest from reference TRBV7-8 and TRBJ2-3, the complete variable domain is GAGVSQSPRYKVAKRGQDVALRCDPISGHVSLFWYQQALGQGPEFLTYFQNEAQLDKSGLPSDRFFAERPEGSVSTLKIQRTQQEDSAVYLCASSVDRLLADTQYFGPGTRLTVL.

The rearrangement uses TRBV9 and TRBJ1-3; 8 bases agree with TRBD1. CDR1 is SGDLS, CDR2 YYNGEE, per germline. The CDR3 runs to 16 residues. Trimming cost V 3 bases and J 2 bases; bases outside gene matches: 7. In DNA form, the CDR3 reads TGTGCCAGCAGCGCTTCCCGGGACAGGACTGGAAACACCATATATTTT. It translates to CASSASRDRTGNTIYF.

This clone occurred a few times. The same CDR3 can be traced to other DNA sequences in this sample. The chain recombines TRBV20-1 with TRBJ2-1; D is unclear. The V gene lost 4 bases and the J gene lost 2 bases, with 0 bases spanning the gap. Germline V gives CDR1 DFQATT, CDR2 SNEGSKA (reference sequence). The CDR3 is made up of 10 amino acids. CDR3 coding DNA: TGCAGTGCTACCTACAATGAGCAGTTCTTC. Translated, it gives CSATYNEQFF.

The rearrangement joins TRBV19 to TRBJ1-1, with TRBD1 identical over 8 bases. There are 16 residues in the CDR3. The V gene's germline CDR1 is LNHDA and CDR2 SQIVND (reference sequence). Trimming took 7 bases from V and 4 from J; bases not matched to a gene: 14. The CDR3, as DNA: TGTGCCAGTACCAATCCCTTAACAGGGGGGAGCACTGAAGCTTTCTTT. It codes for CASTNPLTGGSTEAFF.

This chain links TRBV5-1 with TRBJ1-5; D gene ambiguous. The germline gives CDR1 SGHRS, CDR2 YFSETQ. The CDR3 has 15 residues. V dropped 0 bases and J dropped 4 bases, with 11 bases sitting between them. The CDR3, as DNA: TGCGCCAGCAGCTTGGACGGCAGACCTAATCAGCCCCAGCATTTT. Its translation: CASSLDGRPNQPQHF.

DNA of the CDR3: TGTGCCATCAGTGAGTCTGGCAGGGCGCTCACCGGGGAGCTGTTTTTT. It codes for CAISESGRALTGELFF. The chain recombines TRBV10-3 with TRBJ2-2; tentatively, D is TRBD1 (5 bases). This CDR3 comprises 16 residues. The germline V gene has CDR1 ENHRY and CDR2 SYGVKD. Trimming took 0 bases from V and 4 from J, leaving 12 bases between them.

The chain employs TRBV7-8 and TRBJ1-2, with 8 bases that match TRBD1. The junction had 14 bases not matched to a gene; V was cut back by 4 bases and J by 7 bases. Germline CDR1 SGHVS, CDR2 FQNEAQ. The CDR3 runs to 16 residues. The CDR3 here is CASSYIRTGSSGGYTF. The CDR3 region has the DNA TGTGCCAGCAGCTATATAAGGACAGGGTCGAGCGGTGGCTACACCTTC.

This clone was detected once. The chain couples TRBV7-9 to TRBJ1-1; TRBD1 is a possible D gene (5 bases). The length of the CDR3 is 13 residues. V was cut by 7 bases and J by 1 base, with 10 bases left in between. Germline values: CDR1 SEHNR, CDR2 FQNEAQ (reference sequence). CDR3 amino acids: CASIQVPNTEAFF. The CDR3 coding sequence is TGTGCCAGCATACAGGTCCCGAACACTGAAGCTTTCTTT.

Regarding this clone: Other DNA sequences in this sample translate to the same CDR3. This CDR3 is CASSLVPYEQYF. The DNA for the CDR3 is TGCGCCAGCAGCTTGGTGCCCTACGAGCAGTACTTC. The chain is built from TRBV5-1 and TRBJ2-7; unclear D gene. CDR1 and CDR2 from the germline V gene are SGHRS and YFSETQ. V was cut by 0 bases and J by 2 bases, with 3 bases left in between. The CDR3 loop spans 12 amino acids.

This chain joins TRBV19 and TRBJ2-2; 12 bases are shared with TRBD2. Losses at the gene ends were 7 bases for V and 5 bases for J; bases not matched to a gene: 8. Germline V lookup: CDR1 LNHDA, CDR2 SQIVND (reference sequence). The CDR3 runs to 16 residues. The CDR3 DNA reads TGTGCCAGTACCCAGACTAGCGGGAGAATAACCGGGGAGCTGTTTTTT. This codes for CASTQTSGRITGELFF.

The chain couples TRBV7-2 to TRBJ2-5; possibly TRBD1 for D (5 bases). The CDR3 has 14 amino acids. Germline V gene lookup returns CDR1 SGHTA and CDR2 FQGNSA. V was cut by 5 bases and J by 1 base, with 11 bases left in between. In DNA, the CDR3 is TGTGCCAGCAGCCCCAGGGCTATCCAAGAGACCCAGTACTTC. Translated, it gives CASSPRAIQETQYF.

This chain uses TRBV28 with TRBJ1-4; D is ambiguous. The V and J ends lost 2 bases and 2 bases respectively, with 6 bases between them. The CDR3 spans 14 residues. Germline V gene data show CDR1 as MDHEN and CDR2 as SYDVKM. CDR3 bases: TGTGCCAGCAGTTTACCATCCACTAATGAAAAACTGTTTTTT. The encoded protein is CASSLPSTNEKLFF.